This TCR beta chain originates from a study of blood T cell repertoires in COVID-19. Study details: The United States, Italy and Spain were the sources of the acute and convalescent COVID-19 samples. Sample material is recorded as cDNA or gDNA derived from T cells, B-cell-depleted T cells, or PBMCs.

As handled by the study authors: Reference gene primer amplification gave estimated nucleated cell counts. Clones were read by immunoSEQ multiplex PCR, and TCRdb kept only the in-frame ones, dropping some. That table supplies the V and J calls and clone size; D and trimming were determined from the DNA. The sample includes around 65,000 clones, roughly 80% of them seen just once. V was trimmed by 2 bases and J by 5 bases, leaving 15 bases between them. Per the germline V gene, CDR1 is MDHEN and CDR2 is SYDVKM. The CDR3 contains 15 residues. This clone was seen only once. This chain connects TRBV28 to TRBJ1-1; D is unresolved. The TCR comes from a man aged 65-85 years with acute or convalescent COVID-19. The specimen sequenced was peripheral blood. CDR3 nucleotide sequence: TGTGCCAGCAGTTTAGGTGGAGGGCTGGGGACTGAAGCTTTCTTT. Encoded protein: CASSLGGGLGTEAFF.